This is a list of T cell receptor beta chains from one sample in a study of blood T cell repertoires in COVID-19. The data were produced by immunoSEQ multiplex PCR, yet TCRdb's version contains in-frame clones alone and is incomplete. This sample has more than 25,000 clones; approximately 87% occur once, and the top ten carry about 24%. The source material was peripheral blood. These receptors originate from a human donor with active COVID-19. The donor label of this sample is uncertain. The CDR3 runs from the conserved cysteine through the conserved F or W. A D gene is named only where the DNA matches it firmly. Clone size is stated in some rows and not others, as once, few, many or a class when expanded.

>TRBD1|TRBV19|TRBJ1-4|-
CASRSTGARGEKLFF
TGTGCCAGTAGGTCCACAGGGGCGCGTGGTGAAAAACTGTTTTTT
>TRBD2|TRBV25-1|TRBJ2-2|-
CASSASGRGVAGELFF
TGTGCCAGCAGCGCTAGTGGGCGGGGGGTCGCCGGGGAGCTGTTTTTT
>TRBD2|TRBV6-2/TRBV6-3|TRBJ2-3|-
CASCLLAGADTQYF
TGTGCCAGCTGCCTACTAGCGGGAGCGGATACGCAGTATTTT
>TRBD2|TRBV6-5|TRBJ2-7|-
CASSSYRLAGGREQYF
TGTGCCAGCAGTTCTTATAGACTAGCGGGAGGGCGGGAGCAGTACTTC
>-|TRBV11-2|TRBJ2-7|-
CASSLGGQTYEQYF
TGTGCCAGCAGCTTAGGGGGCCAGACCTACGAGCAGTACTTC
>TRBD2|TRBV4-3|TRBJ2-3|-
CASSQDQAGGVDTQYF
TGCGCCAGCAGCCAAGATCAAGCGGGAGGGGTAGATACGCAGTATTTT
>TRBD1|TRBV5-6|TRBJ2-1|-
CASSLGQGVLDEQFF
TGTGCCAGCAGCTTGGGACAGGGGGTATTGGATGAGCAGTTCTTC
>TRBD2|TRBV19|TRBJ2-1|-
CASSIDPSGSVNEQFF
TGTGCCAGTAGTATAGACCCCAGCGGGAGCGTAAATGAGCAGTTCTTC
>-|TRBV18|TRBJ1-1|-
CASSLGQNTEAFF
TGTGCCAGCTCCCTTGGACAGAACACTGAAGCTTTCTTT
>-|TRBV2|TRBJ2-2|-
CASSGGRATNTGELFF
TGTGCCAGCAGTGGCGGCAGAGCAACGAACACCGGGGAGCTGTTTTTT
>TRBD2|TRBV3-1/TRBV3-2|TRBJ2-7|-
CASSHLSGLAGSYEQYF
TGTGCCAGCAGCCACCTCAGCGGACTAGCGGGAAGTTACGAGCAGTACTTC
>TRBD2|TRBV4-2|TRBJ2-5|-
CASSSPSGGQETQYF
TGTGCCAGCAGCAGTCCTAGCGGGGGGCAAGAGACCCAGTACTTC
>-|TRBV4-1|TRBJ2-1|-
CASSRGGGYNEQFF
TGCGCCAGCAGCCGAGGGGGGGGCTACAATGAGCAGTTCTTC
>-|TRBV5-5|TRBJ1-5|-
CASSLQGRDQPQHF
TGTGCCAGCAGCTTGCAGGGGCGCGATCAGCCCCAGCATTTT
>-|TRBV7-9|TRBJ2-7|few
CASSEEYEQYF
TGTGCCAGCAGCGAGGAGTACGAGCAGTACTTC
>-|TRBV11-2|TRBJ2-7|-
CASSRRDTSYEQYF
TGTGCCAGCAGCCGCCGGGACACTTCCTACGAGCAGTACTTC
>-|TRBV5-6|TRBJ2-5|-
CASSLTGGETQYF
TGTGCCAGCAGCTTGACTGGCGGAGAGACCCAGTACTTC
>TRBD1|TRBV24-1|TRBJ1-2|-
CATSDLYRDRGRRYGYTF
TGTGCCACCAGTGATCTGTACCGGGACAGGGGGCGCAGATATGGCTACACCTTC
>TRBD1|TRBV7-9|TRBJ2-5|-
CASFKSQGAGETQYF
TGTGCCAGCTTTAAGAGCCAGGGGGCGGGGGAGACCCAGTACTTC
>-|TRBV20-1|TRBJ2-5|-
CSARDRRAQYF
TGCAGTGCTAGAGACAGGAGGGCCCAGTACTTC
>TRBD1|TRBV19|TRBJ1-4|-
CASSMDRADEKLFF
TGTGCCAGTAGCATGGACAGGGCAGATGAAAAACTGTTTTTT
>-|TRBV5-4|TRBJ1-4|-
CASSRSSATNEKLFF
TGTGCCAGCAGCCGGTCGTCGGCAACTAATGAAAAACTGTTTTTT
>-|TRBV6-5|TRBJ2-7|-
CASSRGLASYEQYF
TGTGCCAGCAGCCGGGGACTGGCCTCCTACGAGCAGTACTTC
>-|TRBV4-2|TRBJ1-4|-
CASSQEVQTGLATNEKLFF
TGTGCCAGCAGCCAGGAAGTCCAGACAGGCCTTGCAACTAATGAAAAACTGTTTTTT
>TRBD1|TRBV27|TRBJ1-1|-
CASSLGQMNTEAFF
TGTGCCAGCAGCCTGGGACAGATGAACACTGAAGCTTTCTTT
>TRBD1|TRBV5-1|TRBJ2-7|few
CASSSRGQGARVSTTSQYF
TGCGCCAGCAGCTCTCGGGGACAGGGGGCGCGAGTGTCAACGACGTCGCAGTACTTC
>TRBD1|TRBV19|TRBJ2-2|-
CASSETGATGELFF
TGTGCCAGTAGTGAGACAGGGGCGACCGGGGAGCTGTTTTTT
>TRBD2|TRBV9|TRBJ2-5|-
CASSGGGTSSETQYF
TGTGCCAGCAGCGGGGGTGGGACTAGCTCAGAGACCCAGTACTTC
>-|TRBV7-2|TRBJ1-1|-
CASSSKGGNTEAFF
TGTGCCAGCAGCTCTAAAGGCGGGAACACTGAAGCTTTCTTT
>-|TRBV11-3|TRBJ2-3|-
CASSGVRQYF
TGTGCCAGCTCGGGAGTTCGGCAGTATTTT
>TRBD2|TRBV6-6|TRBJ2-3|-
CASSRLAGGPTDTQYF
TGTGCCAGCAGTCGACTAGCGGGAGGCCCCACAGATACGCAGTATTTT
>TRBD1|TRBV7-9|TRBJ1-1|-
CASSLGGTGTGGAEAFF
TGTGCCAGCAGCTTGGGTGGGACCGGGACAGGGGGCGCTGAAGCTTTCTTT
>-|TRBV4-1|TRBJ2-1|-
CASSQDLGAYNEQFF
TGCGCCAGCAGCCAGGATTTGGGAGCCTACAATGAGCAGTTCTTC
>-|TRBV3-1/TRBV3-2|TRBJ2-5|-
CASSQDDWVLEETQYF
TGTGCCAGCAGCCAAGACGACTGGGTCCTTGAAGAGACCCAGTACTTC
>-|TRBV7-9|TRBJ2-2|-
CASRPRDGEAGELFF
TGTGCCAGCAGGCCGCGGGACGGGGAAGCCGGGGAGCTGTTTTTT
>-|TRBV19|TRBJ2-3|few
CASSMGLSRRTDTQYF
TGTGCCAGTAGTATGGGGCTCTCGCGGCGCACAGATACGCAGTATTTT